The rows below give T cell receptor beta chains drawn from one sample of a study of cytomegalovirus exposure and HLA in healthy donors. Profiling relied on immunoSEQ multiplex PCR, and the TCRdb table lists in-frame clones only, not all of them. The data contain around 130,000 clones, just over 75% of them singletons. Sequenced input: PBMCs. The receptors were sampled from a woman aged 50 to 60 in good health and CMV-seronegative. CDR3s include the opening cysteine and the closing phenylalanine or tryptophan. The D gene is left open where the match is weak. The size field is filled for only some rows; it gives once, few, many or a size class.

V: TRBV7-9; D: TRBD2; size: .; J: TRBJ2-5; CDR3: CASRPPLAGTDQETQYF; DNA: TGTGCCAGCAGACCACCCTTAGCGGGAACCGACCAAGAGACCCAGTACTTC
V: TRBV5-4; D: TRBD1; size: .; J: TRBJ1-2; CDR3: CASSLGRGLGYGYTF; DNA: TGTGCCAGCAGCTTGGGCAGGGGGCTTGGGTATGGCTACACCTTC
V: TRBV29-1; D: .; size: .; J: TRBJ2-2; CDR3: CSVAGQGGLDAELFF; DNA: TGCAGCGTCGCTGGACAGGGCGGACTAGATGCGGAGCTGTTTTTT
V: TRBV27; D: .; size: .; J: TRBJ2-7; CDR3: CASSYSLTAYEQYF; DNA: TGTGCCAGCAGCTATTCGTTGACAGCCTACGAGCAGTACTTC
V: TRBV25-1; D: TRBD2; size: once; J: TRBJ2-2; CDR3: CASSPGGVSGELFF; DNA: TGTGCCAGCAGCCCTGGGGGGGTGTCCGGGGAGCTGTTTTTT
V: TRBV5-1; D: .; size: .; J: TRBJ2-7; CDR3: CASSADLPSYEQYF; DNA: TGCGCCAGCAGCGCGGATCTCCCGTCCTACGAGCAGTACTTC
V: TRBV10-3; D: TRBD1; size: .; J: TRBJ2-5; CDR3: CAISDTDRGIGETQYF; DNA: TGTGCCATCAGTGATACGGACAGGGGAATTGGTGAGACCCAGTACTTC
V: TRBV6-4; D: TRBD2; size: .; J: TRBJ2-1; CDR3: CASRLAGGNYNEQFF; DNA: TGTGCCAGCAGACTAGCGGGAGGAAACTACAATGAGCAGTTCTTC
V: TRBV4-2; D: TRBD2; size: few; J: TRBJ2-1; CDR3: CASSQDLASGPYNEQFF; DNA: TGTGCCAGCAGCCAAGATCTGGCTAGCGGTCCCTACAATGAGCAGTTCTTC
V: TRBV6-5; D: .; size: .; J: TRBJ2-1; CDR3: CASSQSGTSYNEQFF; DNA: TGTGCCAGCAGCCAAAGCGGAACCTCCTACAATGAGCAGTTCTTC
V: TRBV2; D: .; size: .; J: TRBJ2-3; CDR3: CAYAPLAVDTQYF; DNA: TGTGCCTATGCACCACTAGCAGTAGATACGCAGTATTTT
V: TRBV9; D: TRBD1; size: .; J: TRBJ1-5; CDR3: CASSEGQGSLNQPQHF; DNA: TGTGCCAGCAGCGAGGGACAGGGGTCGTTGAATCAGCCCCAGCATTTT
V: TRBV7-9; D: .; size: .; J: TRBJ2-1; CDR3: CASSLGAPSYNEQFF; DNA: TGTGCCAGCAGCTTAGGAGCCCCCTCCTACAATGAGCAGTTCTTC
V: TRBV6-1; D: TRBD2; size: once; J: TRBJ2-2; CDR3: CASSGTSGIGNTGELFF; DNA: TGTGCCAGCAGTGGGACTAGCGGCATAGGGAACACCGGGGAGCTGTTTTTT
V: TRBV29-1; D: .; size: once; J: TRBJ1-5; CDR3: CSHGLRTDSNQPQNF; DNA: TGCAGCCATGGGCTCCGGACAGATAGCAATCAGCCCCAGAATTTT
V: TRBV6-5; D: TRBD1; size: .; J: TRBJ1-1; CDR3: CASRPGQGWPEAFF; DNA: TGTGCCAGCAGGCCGGGACAGGGTTGGCCTGAAGCTTTCTTT
V: TRBV4-2; D: .; size: few; J: TRBJ2-7; CDR3: CASSQEDRRISYEQYF; DNA: TGTGCCAGCAGCCAGGAAGACAGACGAATCTCCTACGAGCAGTACTTC
V: TRBV19; D: .; size: .; J: TRBJ2-3; CDR3: CASSIERASDTQYF; DNA: TGTGCCAGTAGTATAGAGCGGGCCTCGGATACGCAGTATTTT
V: TRBV11-3; D: .; size: .; J: TRBJ2-5; CDR3: CASSFDQGRETQYF; DNA: TGTGCCAGCAGCTTTGATCAGGGAAGAGAGACCCAGTACTTC
V: TRBV4-1; D: TRBD1; size: few; J: TRBJ1-5; CDR3: CASRPDRVSNQPQHF; DNA: TGCGCCAGCAGACCCGACAGGGTAAGCAATCAGCCCCAGCATTTT
V: TRBV15; D: .; size: .; J: TRBJ1-5; CDR3: CATSRETGGLQPQHF; DNA: TGTGCCACCAGCAGAGAAACGGGGGGGCTTCAGCCCCAGCATTTT
V: TRBV19; D: TRBD2; size: .; J: TRBJ2-2; CDR3: CASRVGLAGAANTGELFF; DNA: TGTGCCAGTAGAGTTGGACTAGCGGGAGCTGCGAACACCGGGGAGCTGTTTTTT
V: TRBV7-7; D: TRBD2; size: .; J: TRBJ2-1; CDR3: CASSHTLAGSYNEQFF; DNA: TGTGCTAGCAGCCACACTCTAGCGGGGTCCTACAATGAGCAGTTCTTC
V: TRBV9; D: .; size: .; J: TRBJ2-2; CDR3: CASSVGDRAGGELFF; DNA: TGTGCCAGCAGCGTAGGGGACAGAGCGGGCGGGGAGCTGTTTTTT
V: TRBV6-5; D: .; size: once; J: TRBJ1-2; CDR3: CASSYGLEGYTF; DNA: TGTGCCAGCAGTTACGGTCTCGAGGGCTACACCTTC
V: TRBV27; D: TRBD2; size: .; J: TRBJ2-3; CDR3: CASSTSGRTDTQYF; DNA: TGTGCCAGCAGTACTAGCGGGCGCACAGATACGCAGTATTTT
V: TRBV19; D: .; size: .; J: TRBJ2-7; CDR3: CASAPGSYEQYF; DNA: TGTGCCAGTGCCCCGGGTTCCTACGAGCAGTACTTC
V: TRBV7-8; D: .; size: .; J: TRBJ1-1; CDR3: CASSLSQGNTEAFF; DNA: TGTGCCAGCAGCTTAAGTCAGGGGAACACTGAAGCTTTCTTT
V: TRBV5-6; D: .; size: .; J: TRBJ2-5; CDR3: CASSLAPQETQYF; DNA: TGTGCCAGCAGCTTGGCCCCACAAGAGACCCAGTACTTC